This is a list of T cell receptor beta chains from one sample in a study of T-cell memory formation after mild COVID-19. From the 5' RACE reads, TCRdb called clonotypes with MiXCR, one entry per CDR3 protein. The table includes almost 250,000 distinct CDR3 sequences, about 16% detected once. The sequenced sample was PBMCs or a T cell subset sorted from them (not recorded which). Receptors were obtained from an adult woman who had mild COVID-19 (a few samples of this study predate the infection). Cell type and time point are not known. Both conserved end residues are part of each CDR3. A D gene is named only where the DNA matches it firmly. Clone sizes are given selectively: once, few, many, or a class where the clone is expanded.

d_call	clone_size	v_call	j_call	cdr3_aa	cdr3_nt
-	few	TRBV3-1	TRBJ1-2	CASSQGVGDGYTF	TGTGCCAGCAGCCAGGGGGTCGGGGATGGCTACACCTTC
-	-	TRBV30	TRBJ1-6	CALNGGGLNSPLHF	TGTGCTCTGAACGGAGGGGGGTTGAATTCACCCCTCCACTTT
TRBD2	many	TRBV12-3/TRBV12-4	TRBJ2-1	CASSFSFSGREQFF	TGTGCCAGCAGTTTTTCATTTAGCGGGAGGGAGCAGTTCTTC
TRBD1	-	TRBV25-1	TRBJ1-4	CASSEYAGTDKLFF	TGTGCCAGCAGTGAATATGCCGGGACAGATAAACTGTTTTTT
TRBD2	-	TRBV19	TRBJ2-1	CASERTSGSYNEQFF	TGTGCCAGCGAAAGAACTAGCGGGAGCTACAATGAGCAGTTCTTC
TRBD2	few	TRBV5-1	TRBJ2-3	CASSGGLAGGPGDTQYF	TGCGCCAGCAGCGGTGGACTAGCGGGGGGGCCCGGAGATACGCAGTATTTT
-	-	TRBV20-1	TRBJ2-1	CSARGRRGLHNEQFF	TGCAGTGCTAGAGGCCGTAGGGGACTGCACAATGAGCAGTTCTTC
-	-	TRBV24-1	TRBJ2-5	CATSDPNQETQYF	TGTGCCACCAGTGACCCCAACCAAGAGACCCAGTACTTC
-	-	TRBV5-1	TRBJ1-1	CASSLVGHGEAFF	TGCGCCAGCAGCTTGGTTGGTCACGGTGAAGCTTTCTTT
-	-	TRBV7-9	TRBJ1-4	CASSFVGGGANEKLFF	TGTGCCAGCAGCTTCGTAGGTGGAGGGGCGAATGAAAAACTGTTTTTT
TRBD2	many	TRBV24-1	TRBJ2-5	CATSFGAGGPETQYF	TGTGCCACCAGCTTTGGGGCGGGAGGGCCGGAGACCCAGTACTTC
-	few	TRBV24-1	TRBJ2-1	CATSGHNEQFF	TGTGCCACCAGCGGACACAATGAGCAGTTCTTC
-	few	TRBV9	TRBJ1-2	CASSVHDYYGYTF	TGTGCCAGCAGCGTTCACGACTACTATGGCTACACCTTC
-	-	TRBV3-1	TRBJ1-2	CASSQDVREYGYTF	TGTGCCAGCAGCCAAGATGTCCGGGAGTATGGCTACACCTTC
-	-	TRBV20-1	TRBJ1-5	CSARDVTGSNQPQHF	TGCAGTGCTAGAGACGTTACAGGGAGCAATCAGCCCCAGCATTTT
-	-	TRBV3-1	TRBJ2-1	CASSQDLASGTEQFF	TGTGCCAGCAGCCAAGATCTGGCTAGTGGGACTGAGCAGTTCTTC
TRBD1	once	TRBV5-1	TRBJ1-1	CASSLGTGGLTFF	TGCGCCAGCAGCTTGGGGACAGGGGGCTTAACTTTCTTT
-	few	TRBV2	TRBJ2-4	CASSGGNIQYF	TGTGCCAGCAGTGGCGGAAACATTCAGTACTTC
-	few	TRBV7-8	TRBJ1-2	CASSLDRYGYTF	TGTGCCAGCAGCCTGGACCGCTATGGCTACACCTTC
TRBD2	-	TRBV19	TRBJ2-1	CASSLVAGGPHYEQFF	TGTGCCAGTAGTCTAGTAGCGGGAGGGCCACACTATGAGCAGTTCTTC
TRBD2	-	TRBV5-8	TRBJ2-1	CASSPTALLAGGPDEQFF	TGTGCCAGCAGTCCCACGGCGCTACTAGCGGGAGGGCCTGATGAGCAGTTCTTC
-	-	TRBV2	TRBJ1-1	CASRDKPGRRNTEAFF	TGTGCCAGCAGGGATAAACCGGGACGACGAAACACTGAAGCTTTCTTT
-	-	TRBV11-2	TRBJ1-1	CASSFTGIMLRTEAFF	TGTGCCAGCAGCTTCACAGGGATAATGTTACGGACTGAAGCTTTCTTT
-	many	TRBV29-1	TRBJ2-1	CSVGTAIEQFF	TGCAGCGTTGGGACAGCGATTGAGCAGTTCTTC
-	-	TRBV20-1	TRBJ1-1	CSARDGQPNTEAFF	TGCAGTGCTAGGGACGGACAGCCGAACACTGAAGCTTTCTTT
-	-	TRBV7-2	TRBJ1-5	CARSLLSQPQHF	TGTGCCAGAAGCTTATTGAGTCAGCCCCAGCATTTT
-	few	TRBV18	TRBJ2-5	CASSSAQVGQETQYF	TGTGCCAGCTCATCGGCTCAGGTCGGCCAAGAGACCCAGTACTTC
TRBD2	many	TRBV7-2	TRBJ2-1	CASSLSGRSYNEQFF	TGTGCCAGCAGTCTTAGCGGGAGGTCCTACAATGAGCAGTTCTTC
-	-	TRBV2	TRBJ2-3	CASRGGRRNTDTQYF	TGTGCCAGCAGGGGGGGACGGCGAAACACAGATACGCAGTATTTT
-	-	TRBV6-5	TRBJ1-1	CASSYFIGTEAFF	TGTGCCAGCAGTTACTTTATAGGCACTGAAGCTTTCTTT
-	many	TRBV29-1	TRBJ2-1	CSVVGRYNEQFF	TGCAGCGTTGTGGGCCGATACAATGAGCAGTTCTTC
TRBD1	few	TRBV12-3/TRBV12-4	TRBJ1-2	CASRQTPNRGLGYTF	TGTGCCAGCAGGCAGACCCCAAACAGGGGTTTAGGCTACACCTTC
TRBD2	few	TRBV7-2	TRBJ2-3	CASSLALATRTDTQYF	TGTGCCAGCAGCTTAGCACTAGCGACTCGCACAGATACGCAGTATTTT
-	-	TRBV19	TRBJ2-7	CASSPSVRAYEQYF	TGTGCCAGTAGTCCGTCGGTGCGGGCCTACGAGCAGTACTTC
TRBD1	-	TRBV24-1	TRBJ1-3	CATSDTTGSLSGNTIYF	TGTGCCACCAGTGATACGACAGGGAGCCTCTCTGGAAACACCATATATTTT
TRBD2	few	TRBV6-2/TRBV6-3	TRBJ2-1	CASAAHSSGSYNEQFF	TGTGCCAGCGCGGCCCACTCTAGCGGCTCCTACAATGAGCAGTTCTTC
TRBD2	-	TRBV2	TRBJ2-2	CASSEIAGGTGELFF	TGTGCCAGCAGTGAAATAGCGGGAGGCACCGGGGAGCTGTTTTTT
-	few	TRBV5-1	TRBJ2-7	CASSLLGGLAYEQYF	TGCGCCAGCAGCTTGCTGGGGGGCCTCGCCTACGAGCAGTACTTC